A selection of T cell receptor beta chains follows, all from one sample in a study of cytomegalovirus exposure and HLA in healthy donors. Profiling relied on immunoSEQ multiplex PCR, and the TCRdb table lists in-frame clones only, not all of them. This specimen shows 95,000 to 150,000 clones; the ten leading clones hold about 3.5%. Input material: PBMCs. The receptors originated from a man aged 18 to 29 in good health and CMV-seronegative. The CDR3 runs from the conserved cysteine through the conserved F or W. The D gene is left open where the match is weak.

CDR3 length	D gene	V gene	J gene	CDR3 protein	CDR3 DNA
13	.	TRBV27	TRBJ2-7	CASSSTTGYEQYF	TGTGCCAGCAGTTCTACGACTGGCTACGAGCAGTACTTC
15	.	TRBV7-7	TRBJ2-6	CASSLSGSGANVLTF	TGTGCTAGCAGCTTATCGGGCTCTGGGGCCAACGTCCTGACTTTC
11	.	TRBV19	TRBJ2-5	CASSRKETQYF	TGTGCCAGTAGCCGTAAAGAGACCCAGTACTTC
10	.	TRBV2	TRBJ2-5	CASGGETQYF	TGTGCCAGCGGAGGGGAGACCCAGTACTTC
15	.	TRBV5-1	TRBJ2-1	CASSWGRFLVAEQFF	TGCGCCAGCAGCTGGGGGCGGTTTCTAGTGGCTGAGCAGTTCTTC
12	.	TRBV5-1	TRBJ2-7	CASSLRGDEQYF	TGCGCCAGCAGCCTGAGAGGAGACGAGCAGTACTTC
12	.	TRBV27	TRBJ1-2	CASRAQFYGYTF	TGTGCCAGCAGAGCACAGTTCTATGGCTACACCTTC
17	TRBD1	TRBV5-6	TRBJ1-2	CASSLNRGQGANYGYTF	TGTGCCAGCAGCTTGAATAGGGGACAGGGAGCTAACTATGGCTACACCTTC
13	.	TRBV7-2	TRBJ2-2	CASSLEGTGELFF	TGTGCCAGCAGCTTAGAGGGGACCGGGGAGCTGTTTTTT
15	TRBD1	TRBV4-1	TRBJ2-5	CASSQQGGALKTQYF	TGCGCCAGCAGCCAACAAGGGGGCGCCTTGAAGACCCAGTACTTC
16	TRBD2	TRBV27	TRBJ2-1	CASSFRTSGPYNEQFF	TGTGCCAGCAGTTTTCGGACTAGTGGGCCCTACAATGAGCAGTTCTTC
14	.	TRBV5-1	TRBJ2-3	CASSLGQGSDTQYF	TGCGCCAGCAGTCTCGGGCAGGGCTCAGATACGCAGTATTTT